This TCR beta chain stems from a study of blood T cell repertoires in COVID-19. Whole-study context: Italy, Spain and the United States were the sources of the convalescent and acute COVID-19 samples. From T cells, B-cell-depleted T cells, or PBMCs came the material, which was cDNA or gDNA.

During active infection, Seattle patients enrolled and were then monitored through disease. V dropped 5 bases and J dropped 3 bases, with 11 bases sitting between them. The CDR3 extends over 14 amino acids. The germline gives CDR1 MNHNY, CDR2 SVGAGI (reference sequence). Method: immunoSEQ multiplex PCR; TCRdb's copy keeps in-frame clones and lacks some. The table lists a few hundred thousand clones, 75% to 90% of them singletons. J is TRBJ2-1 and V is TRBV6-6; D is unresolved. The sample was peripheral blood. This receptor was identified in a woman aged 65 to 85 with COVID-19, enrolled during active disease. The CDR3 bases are TGTGCCAGCAGTCCCATTAGCAACTACAATGAGCAGTTCTTC. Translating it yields CASSPISNYNEQFF.